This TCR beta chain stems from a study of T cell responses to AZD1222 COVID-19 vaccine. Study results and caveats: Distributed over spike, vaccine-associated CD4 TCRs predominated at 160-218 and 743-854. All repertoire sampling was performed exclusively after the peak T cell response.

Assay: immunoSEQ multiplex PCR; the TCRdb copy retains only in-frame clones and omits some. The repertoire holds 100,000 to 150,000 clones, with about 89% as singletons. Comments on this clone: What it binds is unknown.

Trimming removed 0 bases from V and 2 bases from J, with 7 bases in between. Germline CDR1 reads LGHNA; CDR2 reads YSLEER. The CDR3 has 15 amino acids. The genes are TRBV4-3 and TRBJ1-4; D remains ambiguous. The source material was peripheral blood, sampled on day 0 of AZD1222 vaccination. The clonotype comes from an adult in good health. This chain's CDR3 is CASSQEGSTNEKLFF. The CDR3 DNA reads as TGCGCCAGCAGCCAAGAAGGCAGTACTAATGAAAAACTGTTTTTT.